The 14 T cell receptor beta chains given below trace back to one sample, sequenced in a study of control samples from healthy donors and cancer patients. TCRdb's table, derived via immunoSEQ multiplex PCR, lists solely in-frame clones and lacks some. This table has 30,000 to 40,000 clones, 90% to 95% appearing once. Specimen: PBMCs. All receptors come from a man aged 35 to 55 with colorectal cancer.

This chain uses TRBV20-1 with TRBJ2-2; 7 bases are a match to TRBD1. The germline V gene encodes CDR1 DFQATT and CDR2 SNEGSKA (reference sequence). The CDR3 contains 16 residues. V lost 3 bases to trimming and J lost 4 bases; unmatched junction nucleotides: 11. CDR3 residues: CSASSRQGMRTGELFF. CDR3 DNA sequence: TGCAGTGCTAGTTCTAGACAGGGTATGCGCACCGGGGAGCTGTTTTTT.

This chain uses TRBV5-1 with TRBJ1-2, with 7 bases matching TRBD1. This CDR3 region has 13 residues. J lost 6 bases, V lost 6 bases, and 8 bases had no gene match. Germline V gene sequence: CDR1 SGHRS, CDR2 YFSETQ. This CDR3 reads CASTRGGANGYTF. DNA of the CDR3: TGCGCCAGCACACGAGGGGGCGCAAATGGCTACACCTTC. The whole variable domain, remainder taken from reference TRBV5-1 and TRBJ1-2, is KAGVTQTPRYLIKTRGQQVTLSCSPISGHRSVSWYQQTPGQGLQFLFEYFSETQRNKGNFPGRFSGRQFSNSRSEMNVSTLELGDSALYLCASTRGGANGYTFGSGTRLTVV.

The chain uses TRBV10-3 and TRBJ1-1; 9 bases fit TRBD1. CDR1 is ENHRY and CDR2 is SYGVKD in the germline V gene. The CDR3 extends over 13 amino acids. V gave up 7 bases and J gave up 8 bases; unmatched junction bases: 8. The CDR3 loop reads CAIMGQGATEAFF. The CDR3 nucleotides read TGTGCCATCATGGGACAGGGAGCTACCGAAGCTTTCTTT.

The V and J genes are TRBV13 and TRBJ1-2; TRBD1 aligns across 7 bases. Germline loops: CDR1 PRHDT, CDR2 FYEKMQ (reference sequence). CDR3 length: 15 residues. V lost 5 bases and J lost 4; bases outside the gene matches: 10. CDR3 in amino acids: CASSRQGFEAYGYTF. DNA of the CDR3: TGTGCCAGCAGCCGACAGGGATTTGAGGCCTATGGCTACACCTTC.

The V call is TRBV6-6, the J call TRBJ1-1, with D possibly being TRBD1 (6 bases). This CDR3 comprises 16 residues. Germline assignment: CDR1 MNHNY and CDR2 SVGAGI (reference sequence). V lost 0 bases and J 1 base, leaving 12 bases between the germline ends. CDR3 in DNA: TGTGCCAGCAGTTACTCGGGGGGCAGACAGAACACTGAAGCTTTCTTT. This encodes CASSYSGGRQNTEAFF.

V gene TRBV20-1 combines with J gene TRBJ1-1, with D perhaps TRBD1 (6 bases). The CDR3 has 11 amino acids. The germline gives CDR1 DFQATT, CDR2 SNEGSKA (reference sequence). CDR3 DNA sequence: TGCAGGGGGGACATGAACACTGAAGCTTTCTTT. As protein: CRGDMNTEAFF.

The chain has TRBV30 and TRBJ1-4; 11 positions match TRBD1. This CDR3 spans 14 amino acids. V shed 4 bases and J 6 bases; nucleotides not matched to a gene: 4. CDR1 GTSNPN and CDR2 SVGIG come from the germline V gene (reference sequence). This chain's CDR3 is CAWTPGQGDEKLFF. The DNA of the CDR3 is TGTGCCTGGACCCCGGGACAGGGGGATGAAAAACTGTTTTTT.

The CDR3 reads CSVDWVQSATEAFF. Here the CDR3 DNA reads TGCAGCGTTGATTGGGTCCAGAGTGCCACTGAAGCTTTCTTT. This chain joins TRBV29-1 and TRBJ1-1; D gene unclear. V lost 3 bases and J lost 4, with 15 bases in between. CDR3 length equals 14 residues. Germline V gene data show CDR1 as SQVTM and CDR2 as ANQGSEA.

The chain uses TRBV14 and TRBJ2-1; D possibly corresponds to TRBD1 (6 bases). In germline, CDR1 is SGHDN, CDR2 FVKESK. This CDR3 comprises 13 residues. V gave up 4 bases and J gave up 12 bases, with 16 bases separating them. The CDR3 here is CASSPAPQGRQFF. The DNA of the CDR3 is TGTGCCAGCAGCCCAGCCCCGCAGGGGCGGCAGTTCTTC.

This chain connects TRBV11-2 to TRBJ1-2, with D unresolved. CDR1 and CDR2 from the germline V gene are SGHAT and FQNNGV. Deletions cut 1 base from V and 4 bases from J, with 7 bases between. This CDR3 has 13 residues. In DNA form, the CDR3 reads TGTGCCAGCAGCTTAGGACGGGTCTATGGCTACACCTTC. It codes for CASSLGRVYGYTF. The entire variable domain, with the rest obtained from reference TRBV11-2 and TRBJ1-2, is as follows: EAGVAQSPRYKIIEKRQSVAFWCNPISGHATLYWYQQILGQGPKLLIQFQNNGVVDDSQLPKDRFSAERLKGVDSTLKIQPAKLEDSAVYLCASSLGRVYGYTFGSGTRLTVV.

The V and J genes are TRBV5-4 and TRBJ1-2, with 9 bases identical to TRBD1. From germline, CDR1 is SGHNT and CDR2 YYREEE (reference sequence). V was pared by 0 bases and J by 5 bases, with 8 bases of the junction left unmatched. The CDR3 spans 16 residues. The CDR3 loop is CASSLVNRGRDYGYTF. The CDR3 coding sequence is TGTGCCAGCAGCTTGGTCAACAGGGGGCGAGATTATGGCTACACCTTC.

The V gene is TRBV9, the J gene TRBJ2-3, with 12 positions matching TRBD1. Trimming removed 4 bases from V and 6 bases from J; junction bases left unmatched: 15. Germline V gives CDR1 SGDLS, CDR2 YYNGEE. This CDR3 comprises 18 residues. The CDR3: CASSHPVLGQGAGDTQYF. In nucleotides, the CDR3 is TGTGCCAGCAGCCACCCTGTTTTGGGACAGGGGGCTGGCGATACGCAGTATTTT. The full variable domain, rest sourced from reference TRBV9 and TRBJ2-3, is DSGVTQTPKHLITATGQRVTLRCSPRSGDLSVYWYQQSLDQGLQFLIQYYNGEERAKGNILERFSAQQFPDLHSELNLSSLELGDSALYFCASSHPVLGQGAGDTQYFGPGTRLTVL.

This chain uses TRBV6-2 or TRBV6-3 with TRBJ2-1, with a possible D match to TRBD1 (6 bases). The V and J ends lost 5 bases and 9 bases respectively, with 11 bases between them. The CDR3 contains 12 residues. Germline V gene lookup returns CDR1 MNHEY and CDR2 SVGEGT. CDR3 region: CASSRQVGEQFF. CDR3 coding DNA: TGTGCCAGCAGTCGACAGGTGGGTGAGCAGTTCTTC.

This sequence joins TRBV11-2 and TRBJ2-1; D remains ambiguous. CDR3 length equals 15 residues. Per germline, CDR1 SGHAT and CDR2 FQNNGV. The germline V and J ends were trimmed by 3 bases and 2 bases, with 11 bases remaining between them. DNA of the CDR3: TGTGCCAGCAGCTTTTCAAGGGAAACCTACAATGAGCAGTTCTTC. Its translation is CASSFSRETYNEQFF.